The TCR beta chain under discussion was sequenced for a study of CD8+CD57+ T cells in acquired aplastic anemia. Study-level information: Sorted CD4+ and CD8+ cells gave a mean 3.2 ug DNA, range about 0.19 to 27.4 ug. Some 10 million reads were obtained on average for healthy donor CD4+ cells.

Points from the study as a whole: Significance was not reached for CD8+ Simpson's diversity between patients and controls. Patients and controls shared twenty-nine CD8+ CDR3 sequences, highly expressed in patients.

CDR1 is WNHNN, CDR2 SYGVQD, per germline (reference sequence). The V and J ends lost 8 bases and 6 bases, in that order; junction bases with no gene match: 9. This CDR3 spans 15 amino acids. On this clonotype itself: Its antigen is undetermined.

Profiles of TCR beta VDJ and CDR3 were generated from a genomic DNA template. TCRdb independently ran MiXCR on the reads; one entry per CDR3 protein. Of 150,000 to 200,000 distinct CDR3 sequences listed, around 40% are singletons. The TCR comes from a human donor in good health. J is TRBJ1-4 and V is TRBV10-1, with 10 bases matching TRBD1. The material sequenced was sorted CD4+, CD8+, or CD8+CD57+ T cells (not recorded which) from PBMCs. The CDR3 DNA reads TGCGCCAGCCCCGTGGGACAGGGGAGGGATGAAAAACTGTTTTTT. It specifies CASPVGQGRDEKLFF.